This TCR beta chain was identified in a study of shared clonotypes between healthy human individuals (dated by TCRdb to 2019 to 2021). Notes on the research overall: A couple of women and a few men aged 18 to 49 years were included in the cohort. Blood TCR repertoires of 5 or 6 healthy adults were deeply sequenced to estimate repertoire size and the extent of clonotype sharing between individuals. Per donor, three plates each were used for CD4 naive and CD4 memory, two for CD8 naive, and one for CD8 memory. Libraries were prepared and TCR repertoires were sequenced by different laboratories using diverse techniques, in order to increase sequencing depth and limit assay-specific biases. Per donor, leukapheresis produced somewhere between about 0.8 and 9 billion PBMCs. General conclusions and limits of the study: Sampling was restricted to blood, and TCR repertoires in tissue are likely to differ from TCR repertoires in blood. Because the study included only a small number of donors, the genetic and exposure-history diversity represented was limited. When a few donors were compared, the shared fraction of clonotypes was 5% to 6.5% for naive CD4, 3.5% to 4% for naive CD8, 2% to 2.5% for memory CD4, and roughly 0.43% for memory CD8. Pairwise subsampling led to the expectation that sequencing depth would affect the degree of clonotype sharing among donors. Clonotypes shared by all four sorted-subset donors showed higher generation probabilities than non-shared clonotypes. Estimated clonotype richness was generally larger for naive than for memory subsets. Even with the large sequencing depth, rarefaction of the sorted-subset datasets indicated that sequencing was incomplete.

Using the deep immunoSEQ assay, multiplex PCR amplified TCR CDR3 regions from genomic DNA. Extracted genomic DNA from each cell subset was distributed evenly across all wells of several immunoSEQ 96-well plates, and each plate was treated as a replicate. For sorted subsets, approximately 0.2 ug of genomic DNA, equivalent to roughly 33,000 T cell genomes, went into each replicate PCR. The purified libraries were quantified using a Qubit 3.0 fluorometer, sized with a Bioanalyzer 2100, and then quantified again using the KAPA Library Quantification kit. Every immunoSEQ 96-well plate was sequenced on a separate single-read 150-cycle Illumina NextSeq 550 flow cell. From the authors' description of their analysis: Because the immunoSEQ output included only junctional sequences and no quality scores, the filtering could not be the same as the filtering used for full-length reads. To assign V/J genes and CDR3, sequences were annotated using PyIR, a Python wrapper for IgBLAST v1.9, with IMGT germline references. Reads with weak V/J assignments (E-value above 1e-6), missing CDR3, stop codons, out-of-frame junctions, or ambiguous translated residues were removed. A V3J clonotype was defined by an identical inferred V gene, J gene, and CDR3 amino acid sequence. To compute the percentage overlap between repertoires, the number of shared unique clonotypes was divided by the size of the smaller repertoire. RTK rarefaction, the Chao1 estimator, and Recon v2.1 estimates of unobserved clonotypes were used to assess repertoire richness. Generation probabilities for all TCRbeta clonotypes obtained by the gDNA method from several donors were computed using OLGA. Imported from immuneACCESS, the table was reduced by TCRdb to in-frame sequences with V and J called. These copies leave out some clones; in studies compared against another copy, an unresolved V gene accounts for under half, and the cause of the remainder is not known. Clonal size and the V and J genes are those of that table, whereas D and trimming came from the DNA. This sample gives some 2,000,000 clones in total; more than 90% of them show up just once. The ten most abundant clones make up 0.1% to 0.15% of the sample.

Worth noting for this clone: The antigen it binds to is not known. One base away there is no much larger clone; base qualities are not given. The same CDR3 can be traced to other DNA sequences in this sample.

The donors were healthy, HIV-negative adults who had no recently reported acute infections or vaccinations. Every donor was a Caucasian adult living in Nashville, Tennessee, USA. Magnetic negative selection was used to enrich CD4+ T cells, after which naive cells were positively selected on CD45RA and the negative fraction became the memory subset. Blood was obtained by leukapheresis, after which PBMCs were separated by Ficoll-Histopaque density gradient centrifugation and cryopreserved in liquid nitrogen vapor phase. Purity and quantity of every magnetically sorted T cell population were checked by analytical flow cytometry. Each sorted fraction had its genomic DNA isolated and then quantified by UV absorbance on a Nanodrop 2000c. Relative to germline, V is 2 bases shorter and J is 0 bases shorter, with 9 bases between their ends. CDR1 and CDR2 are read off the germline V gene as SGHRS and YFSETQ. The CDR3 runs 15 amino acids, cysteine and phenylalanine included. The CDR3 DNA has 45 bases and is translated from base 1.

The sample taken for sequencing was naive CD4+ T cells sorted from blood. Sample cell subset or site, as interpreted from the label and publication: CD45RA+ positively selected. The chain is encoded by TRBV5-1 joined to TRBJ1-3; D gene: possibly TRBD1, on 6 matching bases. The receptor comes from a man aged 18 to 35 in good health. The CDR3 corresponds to CASSLQGSSGNTIYF. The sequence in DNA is TGCGCCAGCAGCTTACAGGGCAGCTCTGGAAACACCATATATTTT.